These 21 T cell receptor beta chains were all obtained from the same sample, sequenced in a study of regulatory T cells in long-lasting Graves disease. Construction of the TCR beta libraries employed iRepertoire HTBI primers in conjunction with Arm-PCR of CDR3 regions. TCRdb independently ran MiXCR on the multiplex PCR reads; one entry per CDR3 protein. The sample consists of around 430,000 distinct CDR3 sequences, roughly 22% of them appearing once. Time point denoted: persistent/refractory GD, antithyroid drugs over 5 years with positive TRAb. Researchers made the TCR library from RNA that was extracted from PBMCs. The sequenced sample was peripheral blood mononuclear cells (PBMCs), obtained when the disease was refractory, from a patient treated with antithyroid drugs. The source is a female donor with Graves disease.

In its sample, this clonotype was seen many times. The J gene is TRBJ2-7, the V gene TRBV2; D perhaps matches TRBD2 (6 bases). Germline CDR1 SNHLY, CDR2 FYNNEI. This CDR3 is 15 amino acids long. V was trimmed by 6 bases and J by 1 base, leaving 16 bases between them. CDR3 sequence: CASRSSAGPSYEQYF. The CDR3 DNA reads TGTGCCAGCAGATCCTCCGCGGGGCCTTCCTACGAGCAGTACTTC.

This clonotype has a handful of counts. The rearrangement links TRBV20-1 to TRBJ1-6; D may be TRBD1 (5 bases). The CDR3 runs to 14 residues. Germline V lookup: CDR1 DFQATT, CDR2 SNEGSKA (reference sequence). Trimming stripped 2 bases from V and 5 bases from J, with 10 bases between. The CDR3 nucleotides read TGCAGTGCTAGACCTTCGGGGGATAATTCACCCCTCCACTTT. Amino acid sequence: CSARPSGDNSPLHF.

Comment on this clonotype: The conserved final phenylalanine or tryptophan is absent from the CDR3, which likely points to a read error. This chain connects TRBV20-1 to TRBJ1-6; 7 bases align to TRBD1. The germline V gene encodes CDR1 DFQATT and CDR2 SNEGSKA (reference sequence). V was clipped by 3 bases and J by 3 bases; unmatched bases: 8. The CDR3 is made up of 16 amino acids. CDR3 bases: TGCAGTGCTAGGATACAGGGGTTCGACTATAATTCACCCCTCCACCTT. Residues: CSARIQGFDYNSPLHL.

This clonotype was observed many times. The chain uses TRBV5-5 and TRBJ2-5; the D call may be TRBD1 or TRBD2 (5 bases each). Trimming left V 8 bases short and J 2 bases short, with 10 bases between. The CDR3 has 12 residues. Germline CDR1 and CDR2: SGHKS and YYEKEE (reference sequence). CDR3 bases: TGTGCCAGTCTGGGGGTTCAAGAGACCCAGTACTTC. Its translation: CASLGVQETQYF.

The sample holds many counts of this clonotype. The chain has TRBV24-1 and TRBJ1-2, with 8 bases matching TRBD1. The CDR3 extends over 15 amino acids. V shed 4 bases, J shed 4 bases, and the junction held 7 bases outside the gene matches. In germline, CDR1 is KGHDR, CDR2 SFDVKD. DNA for the CDR3: TGTGCCACCAGTGAGGGGACCGGGACAGGCTATGGCTACACCTTC. Its translation: CATSEGTGTGYGYTF.

This clonotype appeared many times. This chain uses TRBV13 with TRBJ2-5, with 11 bases matching TRBD2. The CDR3 contains 15 residues. V was pared by 5 bases and J by 4 bases, with 6 bases of the junction left unmatched. Per the germline V gene, CDR1 is PRHDT and CDR2 is FYEKMQ (reference sequence). For the CDR3, the DNA is TGTGCCAGCAGCCATACTAGCGGGGGTGGAGAGACCCAGTACTTC. Translation gives CASSHTSGGGETQYF.

This clonotype was seen at least ten times. This chain links TRBV27 with TRBJ2-2; D is unclear. Trimming removed 8 bases from V and 5 bases from J, with 12 bases in between. Germline V lookup: CDR1 MNHEY, CDR2 SMNVEV (reference sequence). CDR3 length: 13 amino acids. DNA of the CDR3: TGTGCCAGCCGGTTGAGTTCTACCGGGGAGCTGTTTTTT. Amino acid sequence: CASRLSSTGELFF.

This clonotype was counted at least ten times. CDR3 loop: CASSGPPGASYGYTF. The DNA of the CDR3 is TGTGCCAGCAGTGGTCCTCCGGGGGCCTCCTATGGCTACACCTTC. The rearrangement links TRBV6-1 to TRBJ1-2; weak D call: TRBD1 (6 bases). The CDR3 contains 15 residues. The V gene lost 4 bases and the J gene lost 4 bases, with 16 bases spanning the gap. CDR1 is MNHNS and CDR2 is SASEGT in the germline V gene.

This chain joins TRBV5-1 and TRBJ2-2; unclear D gene. Trimming cost V 5 bases and J 5 bases, with 10 bases left between them. The CDR3 totals 13 residues. CDR1 and CDR2 from the germline V gene are SGHRS and YFSETQ. In DNA, the CDR3 is TGCGCCAGCAGTTCCGTACGGACCGGGGAGCTGTTTTTT. This encodes CASSSVRTGELFF.

This clonotype was picked up a small number of times. At one of its ends the junction is not consistent with the germline gene, which may arise from a read error. The chain employs TRBV7-9 and TRBJ2-1; 15 bases are shared with TRBD2. Germline lookup yields CDR1 SEHNR and CDR2 FQNEAQ (reference sequence). The CDR3 covers 14 residues. The CDR3 is CGLAGGSRYNEQFF. The CDR3 bases are TGCGGACTAGCGGGGGGGTCCCGTTACAATGAGCAGTTCTTC.

V gene TRBV20-1 combines with J gene TRBJ2-1; D gene uncertain. The CDR3 extends over 15 amino acids. Trimming removed 2 bases from V and 0 bases from J, with 11 bases in between. Germline CDR1 is DFQATT and CDR2 is SNEGSKA (reference sequence). In nucleotides, the CDR3 is TGCAGTGCTAGAAATCGGTGGAGCTCCTACAATGAGCAGTTCTTC. This translates into CSARNRWSSYNEQFF.

J is TRBJ1-1 and V is TRBV5-1; D is unresolved. CDR3 size: 11 residues. Per germline, CDR1 SGHRS and CDR2 YFSETQ. Trimming took off 2 bases at V and 6 bases at J, with 5 bases between the two ends. CDR3 sequence (DNA): TGCGCCAGCAGCTTCGGACCTGAAGCTTTCTTT. This encodes CASSFGPEAFF.

Details on this clonotype: A much more abundant neighbour one base away suggests this may be a read error. In this CDR3 the conserved last residue, phenylalanine or tryptophan, is missing, so a read error is likely. The chain couples TRBV6-5 to TRBJ1-2; D is unresolved. CDR1 MNHEY and CDR2 SVGAGI come from the germline V gene. The V gene lost 2 bases and the J gene lost 8 bases, with 15 bases spanning the gap. This CDR3 region has 14 residues. The CDR3 coding sequence is TGTGCCAGCAGTTACCCTCAGAGAAGGCACGGCTACACCCTC. The encoded protein is CASSYPQRRHGYTL.

In this sample, this clonotype turned up a few times. The CDR3 region has the DNA TGCGCCAGCAGCTTGAACGGCGTCCTCTCTGGAAACACCATATATTTT. As protein: CASSLNGVLSGNTIYF. The chain carries TRBV5-1 and TRBJ1-3; D remains ambiguous. CDR1 is SGHRS and CDR2 is YFSETQ in the germline V gene. This CDR3 contains 16 residues. V gave up 1 base and J gave up 0 bases, with 11 bases separating them.

The chain has TRBV19 and TRBJ2-7, with a tentative D call TRBD1 (5 bases). Trimming pared 6 bases from V and 3 bases from J, leaving 24 bases between. The CDR3 contains 17 residues. Germline V gene sequence: CDR1 LNHDA, CDR2 SQIVND (reference sequence). The DNA for the CDR3 is TGTGCCAGTAGATCTGAAGAACTCCAGGGAAATCTCTACGAGCAGTACTTC. Protein product: CASRSEELQGNLYEQYF.

This chain connects TRBV19 to TRBJ1-4; D not certain. The CDR3 spans 12 residues. Germline V lookup: CDR1 LNHDA, CDR2 SQIVND (reference sequence). The V end was cut by 10 bases, the J end by 5 bases, with 11 bases between. The chain's CDR3 is CATKRGNEKLFF. For the CDR3, the DNA is TGTGCCACCAAACGAGGGAATGAAAAACTGTTTTTT.

Turning to this clonotype: One base away lies a much larger clone, so this may be a sequencing read error. The chain couples TRBV3-1 to TRBJ1-2; the match to TRBD1 covers 7 bases. Germline assignment: CDR1 LGHDT and CDR2 YNNKEL (reference sequence). The CDR3 sequence is 14 residues long. The CDR3 sequence is CASSQGTAFYGHTF. The CDR3 region has the DNA TGTGCCAGCAGCCAGGGGACAGCTTTCTATGGCCACACCTTC.

The V gene is TRBV20-1, the J gene TRBJ2-7; TRBD1 matches 8 bases. Per the germline V gene, CDR1 is DFQATT and CDR2 is SNEGSKA (reference sequence). CDR3 size: 15 residues. V lost 0 bases to trimming and J lost 6 bases; unmatched junction nucleotides: 10. CDR3 sequence: CSARDMTGARGEQYF. CDR3 DNA sequence: TGCAGTGCTAGAGACATGACAGGGGCGCGAGGCGAGCAGTACTTC.

The chain combines TRBV6-2 or TRBV6-3 with TRBJ2-6; no reliable D call. Trimming removed 6 bases from V and 4 bases from J, with 13 bases in between. Germline values: CDR1 MNHEY, CDR2 SVGEGT. The CDR3 consists of 15 residues. CDR3: CASREGFSGANVLTF. The CDR3, as DNA: TGTGCCAGCAGGGAAGGGTTTTCCGGGGCCAACGTCCTGACTTTC.

This clonotype was recorded at least ten times. This sequence joins TRBV14 and TRBJ1-2; D may be TRBD1 (6 bases). The V and J ends lost 2 bases and 6 bases respectively, with 16 bases between them. The CDR3 consists of 15 residues. The germline CDR1 and CDR2 sequences are SGHDN and FVKESK. The CDR3 bases are TGTGCCAGCAGCCAAACGGACAGCTGGGTGGATGGCTACACCTTC. As protein: CASSQTDSWVDGYTF.

The chain couples TRBV30 to TRBJ1-4; D ambiguous. The V and J ends lost 0 bases and 7 bases respectively, with 9 bases between them. There are 13 residues in the CDR3. Germline-derived CDR1 and CDR2 are GTSNPN and SVGIG (reference sequence). CDR3 in DNA: TGTGCCTGGAGTGTCCCCCCGGTTGAAAAACTGTTTTTT. It is translated as CAWSVPPVEKLFF.